Sequencing of this TCR beta chain was carried out in a study of T cell responses to AZD1222 COVID-19 vaccine. General observations from the study: Clonal diversity was possibly underestimated; the donors were predominantly white British and more often female.

For this clone: Its specificity is unknown.

Repertoires were generated with immunoSEQ multiplex PCR, while TCRdb's copy carries only in-frame clones and drops some. The table has 45,000 to 55,000 clones, about 86% seen once. The CDR3 runs to 12 residues. Trimming cost V 8 bases and J 2 bases, with 9 bases left between them. This material consisted of peripheral blood, taken on day 0 of AZD1222 vaccination. The rearrangement joins TRBV12-3 or TRBV12-4 to TRBJ1-2; perhaps TRBD1 as D (5 bases). The clonotype was recovered from an adult in good health. The CDR3 bases are TGTGCCAGCGGTTGGGGGAACTATGGCTACACCTTC. Protein product: CASGWGNYGYTF.